What follows is one TCR beta chain and its context. Trimming at V came to 1 base and at J to 5 bases, leaving 5 bases not matched to a gene. This CDR3 is built from 15 residues. The germline V gene encodes CDR1 SGHVS and CDR2 FQNEAQ. This sample is part of a study of T-cell memory formation after mild COVID-19. Study-wide context: TCR clusters mostly belonged to single donors.

The 5'RACE method, run with constant-segment primers, produced TCR alpha and TCR beta cDNA libraries (carrying sample barcodes and UMIs). From the 5' RACE reads, TCRdb called clonotypes with MiXCR, one entry per CDR3 protein. This sample has about 200,000 distinct CDR3 sequences, with 9.5% found just once. The source of this sequence is a man in his late teens or twenties who had mild COVID-19 (a few samples of this study predate the infection). Cell type and time point are not known. This chain links TRBV7-8 with TRBJ2-7, with TRBD2 identical over 10 bases. Material: PBMCs or a T cell subset sorted from them (not recorded which). The CDR3 loop reads CASSLELAGVDEQYF. The CDR3 DNA reads TGTGCCAGCAGCTTAGAGCTAGCGGGGGTTGACGAGCAGTACTTC.